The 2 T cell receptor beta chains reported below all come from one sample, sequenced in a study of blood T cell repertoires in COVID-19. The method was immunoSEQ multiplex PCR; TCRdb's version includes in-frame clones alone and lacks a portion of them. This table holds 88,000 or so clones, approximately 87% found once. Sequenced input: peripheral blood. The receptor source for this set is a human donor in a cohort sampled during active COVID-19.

CDR3 loop: CASSRRLAGESGELFF. The CDR3 DNA follows: TGTGCCAGCAGCCGAAGACTAGCGGGGGAGTCCGGGGAGCTGTTTTTT. The V and J genes are TRBV3-1 (or the pseudogene TRBV3-2) and TRBJ2-2; 12 positions match TRBD2. This CDR3 has 16 amino acids. The V gene's germline CDR1 is LGHDT and CDR2 YNNKEL (reference sequence). The J segment lost 6 bases and the V segment lost 4 bases, leaving 6 bases of the junction unmatched.

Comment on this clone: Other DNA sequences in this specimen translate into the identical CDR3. CDR3 bases: TGTGCCAGCAGCCTTGGACAGGGGGCATACAATGAGCAGTTCTTC. This codes for CASSLGQGAYNEQFF. The gene calls are TRBV7-3 and TRBJ2-1, with TRBD1 matching 11 bases. The V gene end was trimmed by 5 bases and the J gene end by 4 bases; junction bases not matched to a gene: 4. The CDR3 has 15 residues. Germline loops: CDR1 SGHTA, CDR2 FQGTGA.